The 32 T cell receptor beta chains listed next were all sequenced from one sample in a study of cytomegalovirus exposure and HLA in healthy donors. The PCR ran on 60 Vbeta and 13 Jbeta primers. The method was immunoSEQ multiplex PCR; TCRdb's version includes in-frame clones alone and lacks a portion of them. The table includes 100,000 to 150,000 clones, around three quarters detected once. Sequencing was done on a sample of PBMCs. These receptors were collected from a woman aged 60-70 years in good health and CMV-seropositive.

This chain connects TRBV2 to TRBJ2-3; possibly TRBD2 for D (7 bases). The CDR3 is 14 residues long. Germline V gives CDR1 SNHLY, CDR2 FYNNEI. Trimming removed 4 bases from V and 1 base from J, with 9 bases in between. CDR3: CASSGEGGTDTQYF. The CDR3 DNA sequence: TGTGCCAGCAGTGGGGAGGGGGGCACAGATACGCAGTATTTT. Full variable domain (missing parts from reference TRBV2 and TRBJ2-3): EPEVTQTPSHQVTQMGQEVILRCVPISNHLYFYWYRQILGQKVEFLVSFYNNEISEKSEIFDDQFSVERPDGSNFTLKIRSTKLEDSAMYFCASSGEGGTDTQYFGPGTRLTVL.

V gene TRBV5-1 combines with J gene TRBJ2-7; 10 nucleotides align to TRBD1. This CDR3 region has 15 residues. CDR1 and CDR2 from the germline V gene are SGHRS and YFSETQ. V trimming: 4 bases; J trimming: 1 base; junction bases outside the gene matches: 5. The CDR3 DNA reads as TGCGCCAGCAGCCAACCGGACAGGGGGTCCTACGAGCAGTACTTC. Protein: CASSQPDRGSYEQYF.

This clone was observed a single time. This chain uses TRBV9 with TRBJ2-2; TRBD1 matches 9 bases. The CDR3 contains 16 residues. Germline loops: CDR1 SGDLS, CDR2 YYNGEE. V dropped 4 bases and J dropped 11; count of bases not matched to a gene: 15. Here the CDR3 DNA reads TGTGCCAGCAGCTTCTCCGGGACAGGGTCCTATGACGAGCTGTTTTTT. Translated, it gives CASSFSGTGSYDELFF.

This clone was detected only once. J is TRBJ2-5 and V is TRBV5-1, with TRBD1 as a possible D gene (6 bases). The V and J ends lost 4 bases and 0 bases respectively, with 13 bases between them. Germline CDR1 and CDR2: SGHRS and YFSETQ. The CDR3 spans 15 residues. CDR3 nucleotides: TGCGCCAGCAGCGGGGACACTTCGTACCAAGAGACCCAGTACTTC. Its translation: CASSGDTSYQETQYF.

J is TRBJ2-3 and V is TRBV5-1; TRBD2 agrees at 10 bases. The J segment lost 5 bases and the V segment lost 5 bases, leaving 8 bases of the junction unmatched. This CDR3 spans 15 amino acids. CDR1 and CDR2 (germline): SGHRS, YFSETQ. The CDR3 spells CASRYGLAEIDTQYF. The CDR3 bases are TGCGCCAGCAGGTATGGACTAGCGGAAATAGATACGCAGTATTTT.

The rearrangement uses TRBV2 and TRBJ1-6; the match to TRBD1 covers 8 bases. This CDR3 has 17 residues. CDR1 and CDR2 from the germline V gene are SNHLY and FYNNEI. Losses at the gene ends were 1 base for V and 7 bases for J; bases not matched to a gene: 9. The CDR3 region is CASSEGWGDRGNSPLHF. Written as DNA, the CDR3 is TGTGCCAGCAGTGAAGGCTGGGGAGACAGGGGAAATTCACCCCTCCACTTT.

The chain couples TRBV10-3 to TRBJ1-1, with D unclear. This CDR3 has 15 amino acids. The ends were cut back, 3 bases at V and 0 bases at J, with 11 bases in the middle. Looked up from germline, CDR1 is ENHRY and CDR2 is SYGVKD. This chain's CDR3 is CAISDEGTLNTEAFF. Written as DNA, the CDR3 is TGTGCCATCAGTGATGAGGGAACCTTGAACACTGAAGCTTTCTTT.

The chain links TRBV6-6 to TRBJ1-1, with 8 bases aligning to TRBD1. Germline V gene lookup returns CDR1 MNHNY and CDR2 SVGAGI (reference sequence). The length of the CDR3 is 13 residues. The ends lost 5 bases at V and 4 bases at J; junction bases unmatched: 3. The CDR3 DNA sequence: TGTGCCAGCAGTCTACAGGGGGGCACTGAAGCTTTCTTT. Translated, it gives CASSLQGGTEAFF.

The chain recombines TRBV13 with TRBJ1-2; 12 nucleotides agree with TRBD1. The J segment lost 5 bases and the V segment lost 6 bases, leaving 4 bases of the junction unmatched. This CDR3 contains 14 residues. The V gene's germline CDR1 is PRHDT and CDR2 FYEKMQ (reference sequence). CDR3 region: CASRGQGAQYGYTF. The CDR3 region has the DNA TGTGCCAGCAGGGGACAGGGGGCGCAATATGGCTACACCTTC.

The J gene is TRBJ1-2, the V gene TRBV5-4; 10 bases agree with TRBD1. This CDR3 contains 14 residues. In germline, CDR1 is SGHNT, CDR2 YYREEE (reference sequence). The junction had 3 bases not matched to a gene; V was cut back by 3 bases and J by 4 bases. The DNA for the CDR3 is TGTGCCAGCAGCTCTGGACAGGGGGGCTATGGCTACACCTTC. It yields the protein CASSSGQGGYGYTF.

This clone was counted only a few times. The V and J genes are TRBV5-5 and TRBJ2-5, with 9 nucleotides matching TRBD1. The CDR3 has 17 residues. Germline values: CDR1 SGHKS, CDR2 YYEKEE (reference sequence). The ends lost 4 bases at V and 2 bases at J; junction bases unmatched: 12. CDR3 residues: CASSILPGTGTQETQYF. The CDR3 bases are TGTGCCAGCAGCATTCTCCCGGGGACAGGGACTCAAGAGACCCAGTACTTC.

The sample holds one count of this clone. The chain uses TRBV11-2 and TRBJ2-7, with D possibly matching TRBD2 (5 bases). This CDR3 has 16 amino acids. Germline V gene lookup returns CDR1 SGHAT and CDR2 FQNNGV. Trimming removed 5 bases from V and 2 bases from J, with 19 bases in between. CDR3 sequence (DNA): TGTGCCAGCAGCGCTTTAGAGCAGGAGGACCCCTACGAGCAGTACTTC. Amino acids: CASSALEQEDPYEQYF.

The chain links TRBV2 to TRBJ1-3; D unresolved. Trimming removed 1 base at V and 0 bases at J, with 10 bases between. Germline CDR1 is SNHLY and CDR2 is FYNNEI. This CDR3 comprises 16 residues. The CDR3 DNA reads TGTGCCAGCAGTGAAGGCGGGAGCTTCTCTGGAAACACCATATATTTT. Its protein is CASSEGGSFSGNTIYF.

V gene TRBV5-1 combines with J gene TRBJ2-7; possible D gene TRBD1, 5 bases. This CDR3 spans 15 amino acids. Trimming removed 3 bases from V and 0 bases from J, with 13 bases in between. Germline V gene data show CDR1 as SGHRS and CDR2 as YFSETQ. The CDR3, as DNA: TGCGCCAGCAGCTGGACCCAGGGAAGCTCCTACGAGCAGTACTTC. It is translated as CASSWTQGSSYEQYF. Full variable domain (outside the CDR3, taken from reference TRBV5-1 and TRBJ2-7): KAGVTQTPRYLIKTRGQQVTLSCSPISGHRSVSWYQQTPGQGLQFLFEYFSETQRNKGNFPGRFSGRQFSNSRSEMNVSTLELGDSALYLCASSWTQGSSYEQYFGPGTRLTVT.

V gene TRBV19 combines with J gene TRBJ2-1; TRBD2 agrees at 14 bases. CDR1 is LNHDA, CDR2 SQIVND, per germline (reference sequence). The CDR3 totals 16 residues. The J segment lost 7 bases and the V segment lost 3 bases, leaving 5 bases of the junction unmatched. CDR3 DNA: TGTGCCAGTAGTATCCAGACTAGCGGGGGGGGTAATGAGCAGTTCTTC. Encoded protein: CASSIQTSGGGNEQFF.

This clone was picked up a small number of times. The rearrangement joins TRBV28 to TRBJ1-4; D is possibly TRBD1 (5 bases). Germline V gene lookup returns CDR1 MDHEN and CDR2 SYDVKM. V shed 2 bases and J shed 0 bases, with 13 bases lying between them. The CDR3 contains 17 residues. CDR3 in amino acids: CASSLPLGAATNEKLFF. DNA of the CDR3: TGTGCCAGCAGTTTACCTTTAGGGGCCGCAACTAATGAAAAACTGTTTTTT.

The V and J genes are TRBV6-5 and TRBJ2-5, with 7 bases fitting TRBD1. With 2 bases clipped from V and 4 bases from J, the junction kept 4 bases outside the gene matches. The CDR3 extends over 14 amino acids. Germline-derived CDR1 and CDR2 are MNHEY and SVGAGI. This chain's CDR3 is CASSYARQGETQYF. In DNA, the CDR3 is TGTGCCAGCAGTTACGCCCGACAGGGAGAGACCCAGTACTTC.

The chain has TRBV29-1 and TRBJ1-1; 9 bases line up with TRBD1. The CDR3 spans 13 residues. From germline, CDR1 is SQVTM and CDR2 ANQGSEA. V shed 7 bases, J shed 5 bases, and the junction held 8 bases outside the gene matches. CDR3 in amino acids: CSGVDRGGTEAFF. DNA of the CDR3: TGCAGCGGCGTGGACAGGGGAGGAACTGAAGCTTTCTTT. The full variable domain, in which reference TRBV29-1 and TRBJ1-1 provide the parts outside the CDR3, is SAVISQKPSRDICQRGTSLTIQCQVDSQVTMMFWYRQQPGQSLTLIATANQGSEATYESGFVIDKFPISRPNLTFSTLTVSNMSPEDSSIYLCSGVDRGGTEAFFGQGTRLTVV.

The CDR3 DNA is TGCGCCAGCAGCTCCAACACAGATACGCAGTATTTT. This encodes CASSSNTDTQYF. The chain combines TRBV5-1 with TRBJ2-3; no clear D gene. There are 12 residues in the CDR3. CDR1 is SGHRS, CDR2 YFSETQ, per germline. The V and J ends lost 3 bases and 2 bases respectively, with 4 bases between them.

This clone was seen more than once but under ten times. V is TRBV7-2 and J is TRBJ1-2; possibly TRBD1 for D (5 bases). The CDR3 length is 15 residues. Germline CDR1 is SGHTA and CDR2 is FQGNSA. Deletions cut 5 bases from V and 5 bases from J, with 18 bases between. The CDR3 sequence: CASSPSGRGGYGYTF. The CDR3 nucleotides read TGTGCCAGCAGCCCGTCGGGGCGGGGAGGGTATGGCTACACCTTC.

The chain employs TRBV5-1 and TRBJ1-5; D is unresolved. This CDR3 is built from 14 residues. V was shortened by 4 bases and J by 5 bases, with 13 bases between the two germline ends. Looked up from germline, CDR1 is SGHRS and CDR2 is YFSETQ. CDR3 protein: CASSPGQEDQPQHF. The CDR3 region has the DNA TGCGCCAGCAGCCCTGGGCAGGAGGATCAGCCCCAGCATTTT. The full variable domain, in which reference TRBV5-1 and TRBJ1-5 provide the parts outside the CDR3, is KAGVTQTPRYLIKTRGQQVTLSCSPISGHRSVSWYQQTPGQGLQFLFEYFSETQRNKGNFPGRFSGRQFSNSRSEMNVSTLELGDSALYLCASSPGQEDQPQHFGDGTRLSIL.

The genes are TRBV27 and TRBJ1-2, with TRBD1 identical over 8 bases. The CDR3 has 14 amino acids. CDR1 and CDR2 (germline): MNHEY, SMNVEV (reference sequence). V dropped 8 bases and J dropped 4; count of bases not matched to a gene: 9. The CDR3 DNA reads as TGTGCCAGCTCTTTAGACAGGGGTGGCTATGGCTACACCTTC. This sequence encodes CASSLDRGGYGYTF.

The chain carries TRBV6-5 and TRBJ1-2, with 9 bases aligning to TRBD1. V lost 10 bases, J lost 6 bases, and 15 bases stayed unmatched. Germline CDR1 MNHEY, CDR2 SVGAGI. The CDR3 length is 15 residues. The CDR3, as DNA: TGTGCCATCGGGGGGGGACAGGGTAGGAAGGATGGCTACACCTTC. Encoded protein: CAIGGGQGRKDGYTF.

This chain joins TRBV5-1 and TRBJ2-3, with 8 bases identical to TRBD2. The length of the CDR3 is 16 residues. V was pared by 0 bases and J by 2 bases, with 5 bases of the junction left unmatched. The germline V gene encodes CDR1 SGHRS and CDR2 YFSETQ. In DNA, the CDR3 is TGCGCCAGCAGCTTGGCCGGCGGGGGGACCACAGATACGCAGTATTTT. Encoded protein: CASSLAGGGTTDTQYF.

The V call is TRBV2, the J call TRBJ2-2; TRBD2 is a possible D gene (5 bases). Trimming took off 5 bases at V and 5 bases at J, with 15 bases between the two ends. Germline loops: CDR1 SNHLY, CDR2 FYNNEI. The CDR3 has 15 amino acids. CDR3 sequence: CASSLTASGTGELFF. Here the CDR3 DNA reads TGTGCCAGCAGTTTGACCGCTTCGGGGACCGGGGAGCTGTTTTTT.

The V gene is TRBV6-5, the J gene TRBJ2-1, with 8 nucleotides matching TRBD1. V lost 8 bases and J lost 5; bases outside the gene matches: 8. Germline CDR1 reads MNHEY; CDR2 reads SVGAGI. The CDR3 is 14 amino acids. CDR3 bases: TGTGCCAGCCACAGGTCACAGGGGGACAATGAGCAGTTCTTC. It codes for CASHRSQGDNEQFF.

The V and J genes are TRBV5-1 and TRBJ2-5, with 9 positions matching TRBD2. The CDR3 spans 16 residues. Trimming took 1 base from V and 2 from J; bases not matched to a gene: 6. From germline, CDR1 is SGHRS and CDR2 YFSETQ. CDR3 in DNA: TGCGCCAGCAGCTTGACGGCTAGCGGGGCTCAAGAGACCCAGTACTTC. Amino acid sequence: CASSLTASGAQETQYF.

In nucleotides, the CDR3 is TGCGCCAGCAGCCAAGCTTGGGACAGAGTTTATGGCTACACCTTC. Translating gives CASSQAWDRVYGYTF. The gene calls are TRBV4-1 and TRBJ1-2; 7 bases are shared with TRBD1. CDR3 length equals 15 residues. Unmatched junction bases numbered 7, after V lost 1 base and J lost 5 bases. Germline-derived CDR1 and CDR2 are MGHRA and YSYEKL.

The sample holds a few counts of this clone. For the CDR3, the DNA is TGTGCCAGTAGCCCCCGCAGGGCGATGGGCGAGCAGTACTTC. It codes for CASSPRRAMGEQYF. The chain carries TRBV19 and TRBJ2-7; possibly TRBD1 for D (5 bases). CDR1 is LNHDA and CDR2 is SQIVND in the germline V gene (reference sequence). This CDR3 is 14 amino acids long. V dropped 6 bases and J dropped 6 bases, with 18 bases sitting between them.

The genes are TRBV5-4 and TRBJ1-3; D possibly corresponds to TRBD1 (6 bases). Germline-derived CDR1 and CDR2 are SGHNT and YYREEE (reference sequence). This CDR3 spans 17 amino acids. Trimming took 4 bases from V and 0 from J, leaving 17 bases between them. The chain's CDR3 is CASSPEGGRFSGNTIYF. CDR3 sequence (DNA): TGTGCCAGCAGCCCGGAAGGGGGACGGTTCTCTGGAAACACCATATATTTT.

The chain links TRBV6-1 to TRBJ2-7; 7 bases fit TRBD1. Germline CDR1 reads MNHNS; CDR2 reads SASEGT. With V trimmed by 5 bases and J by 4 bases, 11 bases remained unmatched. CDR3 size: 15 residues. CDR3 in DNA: TGTGCCAGCAGTACGCCACAGGGGATGGGGTACGAGCAGTACTTC. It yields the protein CASSTPQGMGYEQYF.

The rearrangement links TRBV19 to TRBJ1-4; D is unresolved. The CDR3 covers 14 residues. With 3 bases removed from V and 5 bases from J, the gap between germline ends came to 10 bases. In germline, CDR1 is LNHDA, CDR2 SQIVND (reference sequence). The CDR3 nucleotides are TGTGCCAGTAGTATTGCGGCCCAGAATGAAAAACTGTTTTTT. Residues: CASSIAAQNEKLFF.